Described below is a single TCR beta chain sequence and its context. This clonotype was counted between two and nine times. No antigen is known for it. Within one base of it there is no much larger clone, and no base qualities were kept. Ophthalmopathy patients had moderately to severely active disease, Clinical Activity Score of at least 3, NOSPECS grade of at least 4, and duration under 3 months. The study excluded patients with uncontrolled infections, other autoimmune diseases, pregnancy or lactation. Diagnoses relied on clinical symptoms, serum thyroxine and TRAb, thyroid ultrasound and orbital computed tomography. Ficoll-Paque density gradient centrifugation was used to isolate PBMCs from approximately 10 ml of fresh peripheral blood. Total RNA was extracted with Trizol reagent, and quality was checked on an Agilent 2100 Bioanalyzer. Counted from cysteine to phenylalanine, this CDR3 has 16 amino acids. Left in the record is the CDR3 DNA by itself, 48 bases read in frame from the first base. CDR1 SNHLY and CDR2 FYNNEI were looked up in the germline V gene. Trimmed from V: 7 bases; trimmed from J: 1 base; junction bases lacking a gene match: 13.

The TCR beta CDR3 regions were amplified from the RNA transcripts. The TCR CDR3 was subjected to a first round of RT-PCR using the HTBI primer set and the Qiagen OneStep RT-PCR kit. Libraries were constructed in a second round of multiplex PCR, after which size selection and purification were carried out. Libraries were sequenced paired-end with 100 bp reads on an Illumina HiSeq2000. Turning to the authors' computational methods: SOAPnuke was used to process the raw data, removing reads that contained adapters or uncalled bases, had a mean Phred below 15, or lacked an exact match to the constant primer or identifier. High-quality paired reads were merged with COPE v1.2.5, and unique nucleotide sequences were defined as clonotypes. Clonotypes were aligned to IMGT TRBV, TRBD and TRBJ reference segments using MiTCR v1.1. The analysis included only V-J combinations with a frequency above 0.0001, which together covered 98% to 99.2% of the repertoires. The TCS score was defined as the ratio of F50 (clonal expansion) to E x V (chaos), calculated using BLOSUM62-based TCRdist between CDR3 peptides within each V-J. Welch's t-statistics and random forest reduced roughly 500 V-J features to roughly 13, which were used in a naive Bayes classifier (R e1071). TCRdb reprocessed the public reads (quality trimming at Q25 with fastp, clone calling with MiXCR) and kept in-frame beta chains. Merged by CDR3 protein, the rows form single entries marked with the most common genes and DNA. The V and J calls were not made by the authors but by TCRdb's processing. The sample profile shows around 520,000 distinct CDR3 sequences; around a quarter of them were found once. Approximately 10% of the sample belongs to the ten largest clones.

The data originate from a study of T cells in Graves' hyperthyroidism and ophthalmopathy (dated by TCRdb to the late 2010s). The study in broad terms: Peripheral blood was collected at initial diagnosis, before any treatment. TCR V-J signatures able to tell the groups apart were searched for in a discovery cohort of some 97 patients, of whom fewer than 45 had Graves' ophthalmopathy and some 60 had stable Graves' hyperthyroidism. The paper describes TCR Vbeta CDR3 sequencing of 135 peripheral blood samples, made up of 43 ophthalmopathy patients, 70 to 75 hyperthyroidism patients and 17 progressor patients. Prospective prediction of ophthalmopathy was tested in an independent validation cohort consisting of 18 to 20 hyperthyroidism patients and some 16 patients who later progressed to ophthalmopathy. Thyroid tissue and blood T-cell repertoires from roughly 6 Graves' hyperthyroidism patients were also compared in the study. After sampling, hyperthyroidism patients received methimazole starting at 30 mg daily, and ophthalmopathy patients received high-dose intravenous methylprednisolone. The 100 or so discovery patients were randomly divided into training and test sets at a 7:3 ratio. Points the paper makes about the study in general: In validation, the model predicted progression to ophthalmopathy a median of 6.5 months before onset, with over 60% sensitivity and 72.22% specificity. Most expanded thyroid clonotypes (frequency above 0.001) were also detected in blood, a finding suggesting that blood repertoires may reflect thyroid immune responses. Ophthalmopathy was separated from stable hyperthyroidism by a 13 V-J signature model, with 87.88% sensitivity and around 81% specificity obtained in cross-validation and 80%/75% obtained in testing. Sample size was not statistically predetermined, and investigators were not blinded to group allocation.

Input material: blood. The sequence came from a woman in her thirties with Graves' ophthalmopathy. Rearrangement joined TRBV2 to TRBJ2-7, with 7 junctional bases fitting TRBD2. The sequenced DNA: TGTGCCAGCAAGCTAGCGGATTTTTCGGGGTCCTACGAGCAGTACTTC. This codes for CASKLADFSGSYEQYF.